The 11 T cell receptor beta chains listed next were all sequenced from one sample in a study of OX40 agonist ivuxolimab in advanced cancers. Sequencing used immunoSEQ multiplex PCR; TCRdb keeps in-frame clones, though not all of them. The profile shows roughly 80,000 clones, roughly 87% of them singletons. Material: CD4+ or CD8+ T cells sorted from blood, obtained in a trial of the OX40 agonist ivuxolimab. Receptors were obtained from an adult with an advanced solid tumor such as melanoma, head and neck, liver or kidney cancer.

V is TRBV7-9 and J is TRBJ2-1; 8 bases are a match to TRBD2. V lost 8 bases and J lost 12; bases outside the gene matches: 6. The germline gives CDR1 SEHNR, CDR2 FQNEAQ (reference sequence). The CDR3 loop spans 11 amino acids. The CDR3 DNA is TGTGCCAGCTCCGGGAGGGTTGGGCAGTTCTTC. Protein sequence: CASSGRVGQFF.

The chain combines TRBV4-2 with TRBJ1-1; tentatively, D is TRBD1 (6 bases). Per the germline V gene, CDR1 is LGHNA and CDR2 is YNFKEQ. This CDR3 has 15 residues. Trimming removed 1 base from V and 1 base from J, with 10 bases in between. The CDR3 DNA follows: TGTGCCAGCAGCCAAGGGGCAGGGGAGAACACTGAAGCTTTCTTT. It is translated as CASSQGAGENTEAFF.

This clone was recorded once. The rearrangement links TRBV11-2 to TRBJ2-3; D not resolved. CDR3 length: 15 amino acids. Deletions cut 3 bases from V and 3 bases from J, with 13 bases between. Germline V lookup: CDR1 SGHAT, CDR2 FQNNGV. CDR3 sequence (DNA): TGTGCCAGCAGCTTGTCCGGTGTTACTACAGATACGCAGTATTTT. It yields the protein CASSLSGVTTDTQYF.

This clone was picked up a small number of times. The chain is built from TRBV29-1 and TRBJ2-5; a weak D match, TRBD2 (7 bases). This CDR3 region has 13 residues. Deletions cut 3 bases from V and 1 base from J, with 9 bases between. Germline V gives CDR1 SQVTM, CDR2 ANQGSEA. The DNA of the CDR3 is TGCAGCGTTGACCGGGGGGCCCAAGAGACCCAGTACTTC. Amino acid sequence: CSVDRGAQETQYF.

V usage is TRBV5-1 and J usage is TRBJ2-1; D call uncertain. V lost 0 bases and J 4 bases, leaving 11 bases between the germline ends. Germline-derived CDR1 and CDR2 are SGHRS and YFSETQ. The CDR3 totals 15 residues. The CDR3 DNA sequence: TGCGCCAGCAGCTTGGGGAGCGCTCTGTACAATGAGCAGTTCTTC. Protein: CASSLGSALYNEQFF.

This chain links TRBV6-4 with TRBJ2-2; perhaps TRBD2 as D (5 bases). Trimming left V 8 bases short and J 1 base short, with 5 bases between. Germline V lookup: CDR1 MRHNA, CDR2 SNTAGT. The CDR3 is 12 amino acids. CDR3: CASGRNTGELFF. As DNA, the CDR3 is TGTGCCAGCGGGAGGAACACCGGGGAGCTGTTTTTT.

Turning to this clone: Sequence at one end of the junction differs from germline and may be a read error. The DNA of the CDR3 is TGTGCCTGGAGTAAGGACAGGACAGGGGGATTTTTT. Its translation is CAWSKDRTGGFF. The chain links TRBV30 to TRBJ1-1; the match to TRBD1 covers 10 bases. Per germline, CDR1 GTSNPN and CDR2 SVGIG (reference sequence). The CDR3 has 12 residues.

CDR3 DNA sequence: TGTGCCAGCAGCCTGGGTCAGGCTGGGGCCAACGTCCTGACTTTC. Encoded protein: CASSLGQAGANVLTF. V usage is TRBV2 and J usage is TRBJ2-6; D remains ambiguous. The V and J ends lost 6 bases and 2 bases respectively, with 11 bases between them. CDR3 length: 15 residues. Germline lookup yields CDR1 SNHLY and CDR2 FYNNEI. Looking up the rest from reference TRBV2 and TRBJ2-6 gives the full variable domain: EPEVTQTPSHQVTQMGQEVILRCVPISNHLYFYWYRQILGQKVEFLVSFYNNEISEKSEIFDDQFSVERPDGSNFTLKIRSTKLEDSAMYFCASSLGQAGANVLTFGAGSRLTVL.

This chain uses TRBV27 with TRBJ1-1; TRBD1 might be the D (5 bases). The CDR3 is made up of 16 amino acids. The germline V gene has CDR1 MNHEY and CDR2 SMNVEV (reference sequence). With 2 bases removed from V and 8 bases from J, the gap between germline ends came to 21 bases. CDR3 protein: CASSLRTSTAGGEAFF. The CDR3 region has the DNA TGTGCCAGCAGTTTAAGAACGTCCACAGCCGGGGGGGAAGCTTTCTTT.

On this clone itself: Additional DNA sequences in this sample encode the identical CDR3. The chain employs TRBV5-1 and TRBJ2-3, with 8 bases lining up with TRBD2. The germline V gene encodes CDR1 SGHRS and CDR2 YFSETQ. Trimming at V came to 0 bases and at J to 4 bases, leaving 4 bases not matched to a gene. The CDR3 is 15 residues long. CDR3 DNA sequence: TGCGCCAGCAGCTTGGCGGGGGGGCTCGCAGATACGCAGTATTTT. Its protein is CASSLAGGLADTQYF.

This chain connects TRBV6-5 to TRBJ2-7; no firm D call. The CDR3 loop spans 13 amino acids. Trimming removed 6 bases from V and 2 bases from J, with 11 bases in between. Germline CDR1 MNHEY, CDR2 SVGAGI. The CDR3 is CASRNSGAYEQYF. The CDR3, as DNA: TGTGCCAGCAGAAACAGTGGGGCCTACGAGCAGTACTTC.